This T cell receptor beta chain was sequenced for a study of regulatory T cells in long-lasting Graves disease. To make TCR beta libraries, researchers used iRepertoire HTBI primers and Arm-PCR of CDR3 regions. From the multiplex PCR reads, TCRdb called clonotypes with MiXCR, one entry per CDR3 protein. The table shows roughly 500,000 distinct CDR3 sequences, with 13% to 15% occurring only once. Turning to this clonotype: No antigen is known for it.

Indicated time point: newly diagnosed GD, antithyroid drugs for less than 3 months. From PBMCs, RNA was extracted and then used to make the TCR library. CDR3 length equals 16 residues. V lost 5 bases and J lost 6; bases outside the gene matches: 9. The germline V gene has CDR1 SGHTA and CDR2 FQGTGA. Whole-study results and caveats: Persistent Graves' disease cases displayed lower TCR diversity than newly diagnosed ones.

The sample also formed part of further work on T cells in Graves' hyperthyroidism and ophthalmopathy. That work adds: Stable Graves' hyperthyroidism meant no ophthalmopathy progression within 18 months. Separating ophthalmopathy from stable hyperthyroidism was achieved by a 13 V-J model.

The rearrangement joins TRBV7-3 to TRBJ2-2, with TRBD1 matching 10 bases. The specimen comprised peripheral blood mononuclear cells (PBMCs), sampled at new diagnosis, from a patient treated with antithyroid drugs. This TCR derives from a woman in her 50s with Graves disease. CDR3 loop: CASSRGQGVYPGELFF. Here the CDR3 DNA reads TGTGCCAGCAGCCGAGGACAGGGGGTTTATCCCGGGGAGCTGTTTTTT.